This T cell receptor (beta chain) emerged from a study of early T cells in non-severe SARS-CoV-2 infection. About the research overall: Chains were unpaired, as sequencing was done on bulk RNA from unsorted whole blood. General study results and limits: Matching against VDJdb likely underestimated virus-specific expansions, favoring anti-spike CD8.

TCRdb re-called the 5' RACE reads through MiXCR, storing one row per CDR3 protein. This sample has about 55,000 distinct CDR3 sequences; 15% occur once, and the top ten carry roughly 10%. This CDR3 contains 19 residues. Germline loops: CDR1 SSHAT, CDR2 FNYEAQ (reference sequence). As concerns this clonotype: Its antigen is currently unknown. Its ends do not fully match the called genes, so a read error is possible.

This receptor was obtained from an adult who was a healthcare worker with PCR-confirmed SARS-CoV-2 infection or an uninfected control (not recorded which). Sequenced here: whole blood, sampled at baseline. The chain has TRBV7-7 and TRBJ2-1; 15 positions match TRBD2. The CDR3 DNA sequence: TGTGCTAGCAGCTTGGGGACTAGCGGGGGGTTTAGCTCCTACAATGAGCAGTTCTTC. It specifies CASSLGTSGGFSSYNEQFF.